Below are 7 T cell receptor beta chains sequenced from a single sample in a study of T cells in Graves' hyperthyroidism and ophthalmopathy. Template material for amplifying TCR beta CDR3 regions consisted of RNA transcripts. RT-PCR in the first round (using the HTBI primer set) targeted the TCR CDR3. TCRdb ran MiXCR on the multiplex PCR reads and lists one entry per CDR3 protein. The sample includes approximately 700,000 distinct CDR3 sequences, less than 20% of them seen just once. Sequencing used blood. The receptor source for this set is a man aged 18 to 29 with Graves' hyperthyroidism.

CDR3 coding DNA: TGTGCCAGCAGTTACGGACTAGCGGGAGCGCCCTACGAGCAGTACTTC. This gives the protein CASSYGLAGAPYEQYF. This sequence joins TRBV28 and TRBJ2-7; 13 bases match TRBD2. CDR1 and CDR2 (germline): MDHEN, SYDVKM. The CDR3 extends over 16 amino acids. Trimming cost V 4 bases and J 2 bases; bases outside gene matches: 5.

V is TRBV9 and J is TRBJ2-1; 7 bases match TRBD2. Germline CDR1 and CDR2: SGDLS and YYNGEE. This CDR3 is 15 amino acids long. Unmatched junction bases numbered 9, after V lost 9 bases and J lost 0 bases. The CDR3 reads CATKPGLSSYNEQFF. The CDR3 DNA reads TGTGCCACCAAGCCGGGACTATCCTCCTACAATGAGCAGTTCTTC.

This clonotype was recorded at least ten times. This rearrangement joins TRBV20-1 to TRBJ2-3, with 12 bases aligning to TRBD2. The length of the CDR3 is 14 residues. From germline, CDR1 is DFQATT and CDR2 SNEGSKA (reference sequence). V shed 8 bases and J 2 bases; nucleotides not matched to a gene: 5. Written as DNA, the CDR3 is TGCAGTACTACTAGCGGGGGGAACACAGATACGCAGTATTTT. Translating gives CSTTSGGNTDTQYF.

Of note for this clonotype: A much larger clonotype is one base distant, so this may be a read error. The chain joins TRBV28 to TRBJ1-2; D is uncertain. Trimming stripped 6 bases from V and 6 bases from J, with 11 bases between. The CDR3 contains 12 residues. CDR1 and CDR2 from the germline V gene are MDHEN and SYDVKM. CDR3 sequence (DNA): TGTGCCAGCAGGAGCGGACGGCATGGCTACACCTTC. Amino acids: CASRSGRHGYTF.

V gene TRBV6-1 combines with J gene TRBJ2-1; tentative D call: TRBD1 (6 bases). Trimming shortened V by 7 bases and J by 8 bases, and 21 bases separated the two germline ends. The germline V gene encodes CDR1 MNHNS and CDR2 SASEGT. This CDR3 has 15 amino acids. CDR3 residues: CASTQQGWGGHEQFF. In nucleotides, the CDR3 is TGTGCCAGCACCCAACAGGGTTGGGGTGGCCATGAGCAGTTCTTC.

This sequence joins TRBV7-9 and TRBJ2-2; D is undetermined. The V end lost 6 bases, the J end lost 5 bases, and 19 bases lay between the germline ends. Per germline, CDR1 SEHNR and CDR2 FQNEAQ (reference sequence). The CDR3 is 16 amino acids. In DNA form, the CDR3 reads TGTGCCAGCAGTTTCGGATTTGTGCTGGGGACCGGGGAGCTGTTTTTT. Translation gives CASSFGFVLGTGELFF.

This clonotype was counted at least ten times. The chain has TRBV30 and TRBJ2-5, with D maybe TRBD2 (6 bases). There are 13 residues in the CDR3. Germline loops: CDR1 GTSNPN, CDR2 SVGIG (reference sequence). The V end lost 4 bases, the J end lost 5 bases, and 14 bases lay between the germline ends. This CDR3 reads CAWNAGPGETQYF. The DNA for the CDR3 is TGTGCCTGGAACGCGGGGCCCGGCGAGACCCAGTACTTC.